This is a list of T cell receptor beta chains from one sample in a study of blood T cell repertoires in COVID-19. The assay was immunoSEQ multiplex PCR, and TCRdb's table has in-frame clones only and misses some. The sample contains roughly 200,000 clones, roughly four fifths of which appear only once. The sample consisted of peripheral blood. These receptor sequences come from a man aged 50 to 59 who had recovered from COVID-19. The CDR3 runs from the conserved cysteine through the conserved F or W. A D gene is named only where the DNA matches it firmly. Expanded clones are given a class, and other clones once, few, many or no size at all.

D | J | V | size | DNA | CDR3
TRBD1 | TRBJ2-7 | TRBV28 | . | TGTGCCAGCAGTCCGAACAGGGGGGTCGAATACGAGCAGTACTTC | CASSPNRGVEYEQYF
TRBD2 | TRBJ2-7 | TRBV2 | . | TGTGCCAGCAGTGCCGAGACTAGCGGGATTTTCTACGAGCAGTACTTC | CASSAETSGIFYEQYF
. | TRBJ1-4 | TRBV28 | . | TGTGCCAGCAGATTGGGCGGGATTAATGAAAAACTGTTTTTT | CASRLGGINEKLFF
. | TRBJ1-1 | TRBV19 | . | TGTGCCAGTAGTACGAGGAGCCGTTTGAACACTGAAGCTTTCTTT | CASSTRSRLNTEAFF
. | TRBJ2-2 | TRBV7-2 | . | TGTGCCAGCAGCTTAGTTGGCGGCGCGAACACCGGGGAGCTGTTTTTT | CASSLVGGANTGELFF
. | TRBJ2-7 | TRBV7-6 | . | TGTGCCAGCAGCTTAGTAGAGAGCTCCTACGAGCAGTACTTC | CASSLVESSYEQYF
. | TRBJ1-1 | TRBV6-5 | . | TGTGCCAGCAGTTACGCCGGACCAGGGTCTGAAGCTTTCTTT | CASSYAGPGSEAFF
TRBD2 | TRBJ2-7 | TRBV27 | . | TGTGCCAGCAGTCCCTATGGGGGGGGCGAGCAGTACTTC | CASSPYGGGEQYF
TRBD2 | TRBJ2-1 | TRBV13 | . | TGTGCCAGCAGCTTAGGACTAGCGGGAGCGACGTCCAATGAGCAGTTCTTC | CASSLGLAGATSNEQFF
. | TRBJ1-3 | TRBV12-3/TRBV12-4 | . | TGTGCCAGCAGTAGGGGGACTGGAAACACCATATATTTT | CASSRGTGNTIYF
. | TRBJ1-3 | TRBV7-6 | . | TGTGCCAGCAGCTTACGGGGGGAGTCCGCTGGAAACACCATATATTTT | CASSLRGESAGNTIYF
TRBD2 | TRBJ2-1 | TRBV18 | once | TGTGCCAGCTCTTGGGGCCAAAGGTTAGCGGGAGGACGCGAGCAGTTCTTC | CASSWGQRLAGGREQFF
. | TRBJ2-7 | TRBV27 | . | TGTGCCAGCAGTTTATCGGGGCGGAGCTCCTACGAGCAGTACTTC | CASSLSGRSSYEQYF
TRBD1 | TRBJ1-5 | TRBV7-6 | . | TGTGCCAGCTCTACAGGGGCGAGTGGTCAGCCCCAGCATTTT | CASSTGASGQPQHF
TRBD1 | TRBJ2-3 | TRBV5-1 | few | TGCGCCAGCAGCTTGGGGGGCAGGGGGCTCGACACAGATACGCAGTATTTT | CASSLGGRGLDTDTQYF
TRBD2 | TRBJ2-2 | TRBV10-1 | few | TGCGCCAGCAGTGAGCAGCGGGAGTGGACCGGGGAGCTGTTTTTT | CASSEQREWTGELFF
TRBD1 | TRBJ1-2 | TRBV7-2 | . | TGTGCCAGCAGCTTGGGGGACAGTAGTGGACTCAACTATGGCTACACCTTC | CASSLGDSSGLNYGYTF
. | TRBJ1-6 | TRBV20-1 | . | TGCAGTGCTAGTCTCCCAGGGTCTGGTAATTCACCCCTCCACTTT | CSASLPGSGNSPLHF
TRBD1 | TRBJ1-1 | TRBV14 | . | TGTGCCAGCAGCGAGGGACAGGCTTTCAATAGTGAAGCTTTCTTT | CASSEGQAFNSEAFF
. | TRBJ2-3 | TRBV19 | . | TGTGCCAGTATCAGCACGGGTGGCGGAGATACGCAGTATTTT | CASISTGGGDTQYF
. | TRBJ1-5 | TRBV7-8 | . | TGTGCCAGCAGCCAAAACGGTCAGGGTCAGCCCCAGCATTTT | CASSQNGQGQPQHF
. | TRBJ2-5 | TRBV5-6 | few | TGTGCCAGCAGCTTGAGTGCAGGGAAGAAGACCCAGTACTTC | CASSLSAGKKTQYF
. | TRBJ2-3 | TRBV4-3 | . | TGCGCCAGCAGCAGCGGAAGAACAGATACGCAGTATTTT | CASSSGRTDTQYF
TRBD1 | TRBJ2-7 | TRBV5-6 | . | TGTGCCAGCAGCTCCGGGACAGGGTCCTACGAGCAGTACTTC | CASSSGTGSYEQYF
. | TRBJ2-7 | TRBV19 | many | TGTGCCAGTAGTATAAGCCCGGACAGCCTGGGACAGTACTTC | CASSISPDSLGQYF
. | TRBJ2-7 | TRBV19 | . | TGTGCCAGTAGCCTGGGACCGGCGGGGAATTACGAGCAGTACTTC | CASSLGPAGNYEQYF
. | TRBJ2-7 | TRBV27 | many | TGTGCCAGCAGTTTAGGCCCCCGCTCCTACGAGCAGTACTTC | CASSLGPRSYEQYF
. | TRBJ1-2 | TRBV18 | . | TGTGCCAGCTCACAGGGGATTGACTATGGCTACACCTTC | CASSQGIDYGYTF
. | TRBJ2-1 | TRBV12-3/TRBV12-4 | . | TGTGCCAGCAGTTTCGGCTGGGGGGTTGAGCAGTTCTTC | CASSFGWGVEQFF
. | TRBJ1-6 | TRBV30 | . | TGTGCCTGGAGTGTCGGAGAGTACAATTCACCCCTCCACTTT | CAWSVGEYNSPLHF
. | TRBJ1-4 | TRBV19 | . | TGTGCCAGTAGTATTACTGGTGAAAAACTGTTTTTT | CASSITGEKLFF
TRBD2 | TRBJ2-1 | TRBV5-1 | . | TGCGCCAGCAGCTTCGGGGGAGGGCCTAATGAGCAGTTCTTC | CASSFGGGPNEQFF
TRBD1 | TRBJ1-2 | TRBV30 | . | TGTGCCTCAGGACAGGGGGAGTTTGATGGCTACACCTTC | CASGQGEFDGYTF
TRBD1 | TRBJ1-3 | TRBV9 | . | TGTGCCAGCAGCAAACAGGGGGCCTTCGGAAACACCATATATTTT | CASSKQGAFGNTIYF
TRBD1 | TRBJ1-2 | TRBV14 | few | TGTGCCAGCAGCCAAGCTGGGACAGGGGGTTGGAGCGGCTACACCTTC | CASSQAGTGGWSGYTF
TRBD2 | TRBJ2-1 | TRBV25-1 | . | TGTGCCAGCAGTGAATTAGGGACTAGCGGGAGAGACGAGCAGTTCTTC | CASSELGTSGRDEQFF
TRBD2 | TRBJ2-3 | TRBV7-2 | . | TGTGCCAGCAGCTTACTGACTATGGGGACTAGCCCTGGCACAGATACGCAGTATTTT | CASSLLTMGTSPGTDTQYF
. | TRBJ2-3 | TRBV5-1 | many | TGCGCCAGCAGCCCGACAGGCACTAGCACAGATACGCAGTATTTT | CASSPTGTSTDTQYF
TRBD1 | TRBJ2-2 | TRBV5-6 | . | TGTGCCAGCAGCCGTTATGGACAGGGATACACCGGGGAGCTGTTTTTT | CASSRYGQGYTGELFF
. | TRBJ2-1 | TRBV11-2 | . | TGTGCCAGCAGCTTAGAGTTTTACAGCAACCTTGAGCAGTTCTTC | CASSLEFYSNLEQFF
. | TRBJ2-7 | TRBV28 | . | TGTGCCAGCAGTTTACGGTACGAGCAGTACTTC | CASSLRYEQYF
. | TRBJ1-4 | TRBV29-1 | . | TGCAGCGTTGTGGCCAGGGGCTCTAATGAAAAACTGTTTTTT | CSVVARGSNEKLFF
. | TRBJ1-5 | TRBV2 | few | TGTGCCAGCAGTCCGGACAGCATCAATCAGCCCCAGCATTTT | CASSPDSINQPQHF
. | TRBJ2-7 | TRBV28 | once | TGTGCCAGCAGGACCAATGGAGCGTACGAGCAGTACTTC | CASRTNGAYEQYF
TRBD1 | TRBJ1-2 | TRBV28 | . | TGTGCCAGCAGTCTGACAGGGGTCCGCGGCTACACCTTC | CASSLTGVRGYTF
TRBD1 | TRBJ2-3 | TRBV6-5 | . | TGTGCCAGCAGACCGGGACAGACCACAGATACGCAGTATTTT | CASRPGQTTDTQYF
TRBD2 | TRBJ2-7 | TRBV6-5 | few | TGTGCCACCCGGGAGGGCCAGGGTGGTTCCTACGAGCAGTACTTC | CATREGQGGSYEQYF